This TCR beta chain is drawn from a study of blood T cell repertoires in COVID-19. Study in general: Samples taken during acute and convalescent COVID-19 were collected in the United States, Italy and Spain.

Data came from immunoSEQ multiplex PCR; TCRdb stores just in-frame clones and leaves some out. The table includes fewer than 250,000 clones, around four fifths detected once. Material: peripheral blood. The sequence was obtained from a man in his forties or fifties with acute or convalescent COVID-19.

CDR3 sequence reads: CASSLGLAIYTGELFF. As DNA, the CDR3 is TGCGCCAGCAGCTTGGGCCTAGCGATCTACACCGGGGAGCTGTTTTTT. The V call is TRBV5-1, the J call TRBJ2-2; possibly TRBD2 for D (6 bases). V was cut by 0 bases and J by 3 bases, with 12 bases left in between. The CDR3 is made up of 16 amino acids. Germline-derived CDR1 and CDR2 are SGHRS and YFSETQ.